This record concerns one T cell receptor beta chain sequence. TCRdb passed the RT-PCR reads through MiXCR, listing each CDR3 protein once. The sample has hundreds of thousands of distinct CDR3 sequences, approximately 14% seen once. CDR1 and CDR2 from the germline V gene are MNHEY and SVGAGI. The germline V and J ends were trimmed by 5 bases and 1 base, with 18 bases remaining between them. The CDR3 runs 17 residues. This sequence joins TRBV6-5 and TRBJ1-5; D may be TRBD1 (5 bases). The sequence derives from a female donor in good health, serving as a healthy control. Sequenced sample: memory CD4+ T cells from blood. Here the CDR3 reads CASSHNPGPGSNQPQHF. CDR3 DNA sequence: TGTGCCAGCAGTCACAATCCGGGACCAGGGAGCAATCAGCCCCAGCATTTT.